The entry that follows covers one T cell receptor (beta chain) sequence. The data were taken from a study of T cell responses to AZD1222 COVID-19 vaccine. Sequenced by immunoSEQ multiplex PCR; TCRdb stores in-frame clones only, minus some. This table holds 90,000 to 120,000 clones, roughly 87% found once. This CDR3 is 14 amino acids long. The V and J ends lost 1 base and 5 bases respectively, with 11 bases between them. Per the germline V gene, CDR1 is SEHNR and CDR2 is FQNEAQ (reference sequence). J is TRBJ2-5 and V is TRBV7-9, with D tentatively TRBD1 or TRBD2 (6 bases each). This TCR came from an adult in good health. The material was peripheral blood, obtained on day 0 of AZD1222 vaccination. CDR3 bases: TGTGCCAGCAGCTTAGGGGGGGCGGTGGAGACCCAGTACTTC. This gives the protein CASSLGGAVETQYF.